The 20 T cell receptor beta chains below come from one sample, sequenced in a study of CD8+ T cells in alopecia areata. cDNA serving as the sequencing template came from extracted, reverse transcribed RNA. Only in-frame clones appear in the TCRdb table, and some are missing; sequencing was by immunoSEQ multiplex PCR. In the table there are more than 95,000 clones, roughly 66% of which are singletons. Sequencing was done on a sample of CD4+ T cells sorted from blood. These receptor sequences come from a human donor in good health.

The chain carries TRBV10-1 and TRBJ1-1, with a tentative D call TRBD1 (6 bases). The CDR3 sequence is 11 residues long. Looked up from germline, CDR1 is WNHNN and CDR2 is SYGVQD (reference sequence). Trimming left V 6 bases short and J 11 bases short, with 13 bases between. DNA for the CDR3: TGCGCCAGCAGACATTACAGGGCGGCTTTCTTT. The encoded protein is CASRHYRAAFF.

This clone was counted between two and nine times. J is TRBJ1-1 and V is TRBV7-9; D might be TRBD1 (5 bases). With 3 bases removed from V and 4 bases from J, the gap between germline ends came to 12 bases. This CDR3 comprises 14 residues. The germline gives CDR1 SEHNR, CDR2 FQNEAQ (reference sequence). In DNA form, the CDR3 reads TGTGCCAGCAGCTTGATTGGGGGGAGCACTGAAGCTTTCTTT. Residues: CASSLIGGSTEAFF.

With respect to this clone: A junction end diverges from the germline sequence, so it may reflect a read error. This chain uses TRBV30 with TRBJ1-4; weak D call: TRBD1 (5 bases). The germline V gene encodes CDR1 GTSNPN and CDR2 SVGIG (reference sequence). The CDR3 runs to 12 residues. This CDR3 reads CAWSEGFGTRAF. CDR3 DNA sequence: TGTGCCTGGTCGGAGGGGTTCGGGACCCGGGCCTTT.

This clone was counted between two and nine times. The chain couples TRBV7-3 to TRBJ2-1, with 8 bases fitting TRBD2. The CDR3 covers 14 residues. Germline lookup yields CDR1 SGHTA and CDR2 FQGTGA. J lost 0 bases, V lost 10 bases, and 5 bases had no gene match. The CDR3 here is CANQAGASYNEQFF. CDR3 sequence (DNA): TGTGCCAACCAAGCGGGGGCCTCCTACAATGAGCAGTTCTTC.

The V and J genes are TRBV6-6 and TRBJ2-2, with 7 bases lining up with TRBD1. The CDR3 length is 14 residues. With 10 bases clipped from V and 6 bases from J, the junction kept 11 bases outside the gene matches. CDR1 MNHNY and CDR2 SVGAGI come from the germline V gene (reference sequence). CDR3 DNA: TGTGCCACCTCCTGGGACAGAGGGGCCGGGGAGCTGTTTTTT. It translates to CATSWDRGAGELFF.

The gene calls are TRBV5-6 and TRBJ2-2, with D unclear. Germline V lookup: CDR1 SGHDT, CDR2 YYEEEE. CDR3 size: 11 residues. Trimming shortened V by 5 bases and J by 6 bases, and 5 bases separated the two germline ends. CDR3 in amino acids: CASSRAGELFF. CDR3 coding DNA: TGTGCCAGCAGTCGGGCCGGGGAGCTGTTTTTT.

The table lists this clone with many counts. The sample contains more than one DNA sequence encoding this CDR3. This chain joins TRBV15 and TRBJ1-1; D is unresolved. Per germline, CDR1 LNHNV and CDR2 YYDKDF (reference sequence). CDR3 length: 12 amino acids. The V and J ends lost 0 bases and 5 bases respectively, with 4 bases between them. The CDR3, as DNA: TGTGCCACCAGCAGAGATGTTACTGAAGCTTTCTTT. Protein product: CATSRDVTEAFF.

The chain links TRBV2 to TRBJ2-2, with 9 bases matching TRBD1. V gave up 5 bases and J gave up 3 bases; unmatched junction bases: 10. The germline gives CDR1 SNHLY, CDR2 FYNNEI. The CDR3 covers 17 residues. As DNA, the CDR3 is TGTGCCAGCAGTTCCGTCACAGGGGGCGCACACACCGGGGAGCTGTTTTTT. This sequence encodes CASSSVTGGAHTGELFF. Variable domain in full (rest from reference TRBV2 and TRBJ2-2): EPEVTQTPSHQVTQMGQEVILRCVPISNHLYFYWYRQILGQKVEFLVSFYNNEISEKSEIFDDQFSVERPDGSNFTLKIRSTKLEDSAMYFCASSSVTGGAHTGELFFGEGSRLTVL.

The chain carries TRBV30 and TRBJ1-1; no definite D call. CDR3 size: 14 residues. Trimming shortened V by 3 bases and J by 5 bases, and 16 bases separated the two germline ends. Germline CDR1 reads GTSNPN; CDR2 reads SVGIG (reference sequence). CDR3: CAWRPPWWGTEAFF. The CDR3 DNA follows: TGTGCCTGGAGGCCCCCATGGTGGGGAACTGAAGCTTTCTTT.

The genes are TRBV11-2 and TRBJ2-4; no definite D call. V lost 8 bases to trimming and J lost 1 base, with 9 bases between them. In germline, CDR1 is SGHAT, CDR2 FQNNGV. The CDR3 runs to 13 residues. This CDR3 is CASREVAKNIQYF. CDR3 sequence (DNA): TGTGCCAGCCGCGAGGTTGCCAAAAACATTCAGTACTTC.

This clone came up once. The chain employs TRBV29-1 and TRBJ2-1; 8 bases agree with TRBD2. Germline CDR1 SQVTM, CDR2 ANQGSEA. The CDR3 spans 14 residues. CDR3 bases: TGCAGTGCGAGGCAGCGGGGGCGATACAATGAGCAGTTCTTC. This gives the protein CSARQRGRYNEQFF.

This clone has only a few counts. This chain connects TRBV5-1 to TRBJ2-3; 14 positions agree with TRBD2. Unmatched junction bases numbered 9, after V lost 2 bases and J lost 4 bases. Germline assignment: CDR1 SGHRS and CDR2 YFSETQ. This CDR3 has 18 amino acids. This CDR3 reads CASSFTLRLAGGADTQYF. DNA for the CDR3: TGCGCCAGCAGCTTCACCCTCCGACTAGCGGGGGGGGCAGATACGCAGTATTTT. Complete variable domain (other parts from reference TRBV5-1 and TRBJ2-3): KAGVTQTPRYLIKTRGQQVTLSCSPISGHRSVSWYQQTPGQGLQFLFEYFSETQRNKGNFPGRFSGRQFSNSRSEMNVSTLELGDSALYLCASSFTLRLAGGADTQYFGPGTRLTVL.

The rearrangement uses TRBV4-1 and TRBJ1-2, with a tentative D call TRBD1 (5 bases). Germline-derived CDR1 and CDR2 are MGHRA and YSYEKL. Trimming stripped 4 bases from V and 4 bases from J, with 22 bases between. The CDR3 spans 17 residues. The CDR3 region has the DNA TGCGCCAGCAGCCCGACCGGTGCGGGCAGGGAGGCCTATGGCTACACCTTC. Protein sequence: CASSPTGAGREAYGYTF.

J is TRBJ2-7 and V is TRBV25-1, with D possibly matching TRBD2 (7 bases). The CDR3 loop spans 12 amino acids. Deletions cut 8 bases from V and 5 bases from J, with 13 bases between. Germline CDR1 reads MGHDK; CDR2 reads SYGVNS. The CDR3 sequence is CASGGGGHEQYF. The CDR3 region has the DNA TGTGCCAGCGGGGGGGGCGGCCACGAGCAGTACTTC.

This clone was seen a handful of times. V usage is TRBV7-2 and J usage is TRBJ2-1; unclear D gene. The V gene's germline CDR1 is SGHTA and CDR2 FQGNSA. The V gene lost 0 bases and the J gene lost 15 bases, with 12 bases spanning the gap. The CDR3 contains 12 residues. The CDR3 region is CASSLAGGVLFF. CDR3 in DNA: TGTGCCAGCAGCTTAGCGGGTGGGGTGCTGTTCTTC.

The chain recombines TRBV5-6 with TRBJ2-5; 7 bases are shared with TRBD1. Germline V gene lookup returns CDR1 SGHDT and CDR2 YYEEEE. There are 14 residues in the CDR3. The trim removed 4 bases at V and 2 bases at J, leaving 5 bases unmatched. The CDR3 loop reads CASSPGQQQETQYF. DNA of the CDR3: TGTGCCAGCAGCCCGGGACAGCAACAAGAGACCCAGTACTTC.

The CDR3 sequence is CASSSQGLAAQETQYF. CDR3 DNA sequence: TGTGCCAGCAGCTCCCAAGGGCTAGCGGCGCAAGAGACCCAGTACTTC. The rearrangement uses TRBV14 and TRBJ2-5; TRBD2 agrees at 7 bases. The CDR3 is 16 residues long. V dropped 5 bases and J dropped 2; count of bases not matched to a gene: 11. Per germline, CDR1 SGHDN and CDR2 FVKESK. The full variable domain, its missing parts supplied by reference TRBV14 and TRBJ2-5, is EAGVTQFPSHSVIEKGQTVTLRCDPISGHDNLYWYRRVMGKEIKFLLHFVKESKQDESGMPNNRFLAERTGGTYSTLKVQPAELEDSGVYFCASSSQGLAAQETQYFGPGTRLLVL.

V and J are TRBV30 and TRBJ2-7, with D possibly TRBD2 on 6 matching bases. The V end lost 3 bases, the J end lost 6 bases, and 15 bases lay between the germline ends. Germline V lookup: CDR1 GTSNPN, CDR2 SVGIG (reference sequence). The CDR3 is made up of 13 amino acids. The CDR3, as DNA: TGTGCCTGGAGAGGCGGGGCGTTGATCGAGCAGTACTTC. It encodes CAWRGGALIEQYF.

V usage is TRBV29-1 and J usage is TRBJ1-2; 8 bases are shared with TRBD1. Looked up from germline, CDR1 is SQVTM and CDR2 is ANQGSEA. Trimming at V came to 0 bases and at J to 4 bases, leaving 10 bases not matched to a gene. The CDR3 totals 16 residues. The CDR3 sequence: CSVEDRRGTGLYGYTF. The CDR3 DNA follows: TGCAGCGTTGAAGATCGACGCGGGACAGGTCTCTATGGCTACACCTTC.

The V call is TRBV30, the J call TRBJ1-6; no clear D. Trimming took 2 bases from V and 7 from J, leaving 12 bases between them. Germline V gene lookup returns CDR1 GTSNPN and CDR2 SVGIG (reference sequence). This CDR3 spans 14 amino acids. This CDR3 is CAWSHAGGNSPLHF. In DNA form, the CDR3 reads TGTGCCTGGAGTCACGCCGGCGGGAATTCACCCCTCCACTTT.